This T cell receptor (beta chain) stems from a study of response to subunit inactivated influenza vaccine. This clonotype was observed at least ten times. TCRdb re-analysed the RT-PCR reads in MiXCR, keeping a single row per CDR3 protein. Of more than 550,000 distinct CDR3 sequences listed, 12% are singletons. The CDR3 runs to 15 residues. V lost 2 bases and J lost 3, with 14 bases in between. Germline V lookup: CDR1 SGHKS, CDR2 YYEKEE (reference sequence). This specimen consisted of PBMCs from blood, obtained on the day of vaccination. V is TRBV5-5 and J is TRBJ1-1; a possible D gene is TRBD1 (6 bases). The receptor was isolated from a man in his forties or fifties who received an inactivated influenza vaccine. The CDR3 nucleotides are TGTGCCAGCAGCTTAGGGGGTGGAAGATACACTGAAGCTTTCTTT. This codes for CASSLGGGRYTEAFF. Together with reference TRBV5-5 and TRBJ1-1, the CDR3 gives the full variable domain: DAGVTQSPTHLIKTRGQQVTLRCSPISGHKSVSWYQQVLGQGPQFIFQYYEKEERGRGNFPDRFSARQFPNYSSELNVNALLLGDSALYLCASSLGGGRYTEAFFGQGTRLTVV.